One and the same sample provided the 30 T cell receptor beta chains below, sequenced in a study of T cell responses to AZD1222 COVID-19 vaccine. The data were produced by immunoSEQ multiplex PCR, yet TCRdb's version contains in-frame clones alone and is incomplete. In the table there are 110,000 or so clones, approximately 88% of which are singletons. The sample in question was peripheral blood, obtained on day 0 of AZD1222 vaccination. These receptors came from an adult in good health.

The V and J genes are TRBV12-5 and TRBJ1-5, with 8 bases matching TRBD1. J was trimmed by 3 bases and V by 8 bases; bases with no gene match: 6. CDR1 is LGHNT, CDR2 FRNRAP, per germline. This CDR3 contains 14 residues. The CDR3 here is CASRTGNINQPQHF. DNA for the CDR3: TGTGCTAGTAGGACAGGGAATATCAATCAGCCCCAGCATTTT.

The V call is TRBV7-2, the J call TRBJ1-6, with a possible D match to TRBD1 (5 bases). V lost 4 bases and J 7 bases, leaving 14 bases between the germline ends. The CDR3 has 15 amino acids. Germline V gene sequence: CDR1 SGHTA, CDR2 FQGNSA. CDR3 loop: CASSWGGLINSPLHF. The CDR3 bases are TGTGCCAGCAGCTGGGGGGGACTGATAAATTCACCCCTCCACTTT.

This rearrangement joins TRBV11-2 to TRBJ2-7; the match to TRBD2 covers 7 bases. CDR3 length equals 14 residues. Trimming removed 4 bases from V and 2 bases from J; junction bases left unmatched: 5. Germline V lookup: CDR1 SGHAT, CDR2 FQNNGV. CDR3 coding DNA: TGTGCCAGCAGCTCGGGACTACCACCCTACGAGCAGTACTTC. It yields the protein CASSSGLPPYEQYF.

This chain links TRBV5-6 with TRBJ2-2; 10 bases map to TRBD2. The CDR3 sequence is 16 residues long. Germline V gives CDR1 SGHDT, CDR2 YYEEEE. V shed 0 bases, J shed 4 bases, and the junction held 3 bases outside the gene matches. The DNA of the CDR3 is TGTGCCAGCAGCTTGGCGGGACTAGCGCTCACCGGGGAGCTGTTTTTT. It yields the protein CASSLAGLALTGELFF.

V is TRBV3-1 (or the pseudogene TRBV3-2) and J is TRBJ1-5; possibly TRBD1 for D (5 bases). Looked up from germline, CDR1 is LGHDT and CDR2 is YNNKEL (reference sequence). CDR3 length: 13 residues. Trimming cost V 4 bases and J 8 bases, with 12 bases left between them. The CDR3 region has the DNA TGTGCCAGCAGCCGAGGGGAGTCGGAGCCCCAGCATTTT. It codes for CASSRGESEPQHF.

This clone was seen once. CDR3 sequence: CASSQDWRGIYTF. As DNA, the CDR3 is TGCGCCAGCAGCCAAGATTGGAGAGGGATTTACACCTTC. The J gene is TRBJ1-2, the V gene TRBV4-3; D ambiguous. The CDR3 contains 13 residues. The germline gives CDR1 LGHNA, CDR2 YSLEER. Trimming cost V 0 bases and J 11 bases, with 13 bases left between them.

This sequence joins TRBV14 and TRBJ2-3; 13 bases line up with TRBD2. V was clipped by 2 bases and J by 2 bases; unmatched bases: 16. The CDR3 length is 21 residues. Germline CDR1 is SGHDN and CDR2 is FVKESK. CDR3 residues: CASSQPKWGGGLAGTTDTQYF. DNA for the CDR3: TGTGCCAGCAGCCAACCTAAGTGGGGAGGGGGACTAGCGGGAACCACAGATACGCAGTATTTT.

V gene TRBV4-1 combines with J gene TRBJ2-7; D remains ambiguous. Trimming left V 4 bases short and J 4 bases short, with 14 bases between. CDR1 is MGHRA, CDR2 YSYEKL, per germline. The CDR3 totals 14 residues. The CDR3 sequence: CASSLGPSAYEQYF. For the CDR3, the DNA is TGCGCCAGCAGCCTCGGGCCTTCAGCGTACGAGCAGTACTTC.

The rearrangement links TRBV13 to TRBJ2-2; 7 positions agree with TRBD2. The CDR3 totals 16 residues. After removal of 3 bases from V and 3 bases from J, the junction contained 7 bases not matched to a gene. Germline-derived CDR1 and CDR2 are PRHDT and FYEKMQ (reference sequence). The CDR3 DNA is TGTGCCAGCAGCTTTATTGGCGGGGGATACACCGGGGAGCTGTTTTTT. Encoded protein: CASSFIGGGYTGELFF.

This clone appeared a single time. This rearrangement joins TRBV19 to TRBJ1-2; D not certain. Trimming left V 3 bases short and J 6 bases short, with 14 bases between. CDR3 length equals 14 residues. CDR1 is LNHDA, CDR2 SQIVND, per germline (reference sequence). The chain's CDR3 is CASSMERNSHGYTF. CDR3 sequence (DNA): TGTGCCAGTAGTATGGAAAGGAATTCACATGGCTACACCTTC.

This sequence joins TRBV6-2 or TRBV6-3 and TRBJ2-1; 7 bases agree with TRBD1. The CDR3 consists of 16 residues. Per germline, CDR1 MNHEY and CDR2 SVGEGT. After removal of 1 base from V and 2 bases from J, the junction contained 5 bases not matched to a gene. CDR3 protein: CASSYFEGAPYNEQFF. CDR3 sequence (DNA): TGTGCCAGCAGTTACTTTGAGGGGGCACCCTACAATGAGCAGTTCTTC.

The chain employs TRBV7-3 and TRBJ1-1, with D maybe TRBD1 (6 bases). The V end was cut by 5 bases, the J end by 3 bases, with 16 bases between. Germline V gene sequence: CDR1 SGHTA, CDR2 FQGTGA. The CDR3 has 15 amino acids. The CDR3 here is CASSASGGAYTEAFF. DNA of the CDR3: TGTGCCAGCAGCGCCTCGGGGGGCGCGTACACTGAAGCTTTCTTT.

The V call is TRBV3-1 (or the pseudogene TRBV3-2), the J call TRBJ2-3; D is possibly TRBD1 (5 bases). Between the trimmed V and J ends, which lost 2 bases and 5 bases, there was a span of 8 bases. The germline V gene has CDR1 LGHDT and CDR2 YNNKEL (reference sequence). The CDR3 covers 13 residues. CDR3 in amino acids: CASSQQGIDTQYF. The CDR3 DNA follows: TGTGCCAGCAGCCAACAGGGAATAGATACGCAGTATTTT.

CDR3 region: CASSQDEYQPQHF. CDR3 nucleotide sequence: TGTGCCAGCAGCCAAGATGAGTATCAGCCCCAGCATTTT. This sequence joins TRBV4-2 and TRBJ1-5; no clear D. V gave up 0 bases and J gave up 5 bases, with 5 bases separating them. The CDR3 length is 13 residues. CDR1 is LGHNA and CDR2 is YNFKEQ in the germline V gene.

The CDR3 DNA reads TGTGCCACCAGTGATTTCCACACGGGGGATACGCAGTATTTT. Translated, it gives CATSDFHTGDTQYF. The chain has TRBV24-1 and TRBJ2-3, with D tentatively TRBD2 (5 bases). This CDR3 has 14 amino acids. Per germline, CDR1 KGHDR and CDR2 SFDVKD. Trimming took off 1 base at V and 6 bases at J, with 10 bases between the two ends.

This clone was observed a single time. The chain has TRBV5-4 and TRBJ1-2; D may be TRBD1 (5 bases). Germline V lookup: CDR1 SGHNT, CDR2 YYREEE (reference sequence). V was trimmed by 0 bases and J by 8 bases, leaving 17 bases between them. The CDR3 loop spans 15 amino acids. The CDR3 nucleotides are TGTGCCAGCAGCTTGGTGGGGGTAGGTCATGGCGGCTACACCTTC. Residues: CASSLVGVGHGGYTF.

The chain couples TRBV7-9 to TRBJ2-7, with D hard to call. The CDR3 runs to 12 residues. Germline CDR1 is SEHNR and CDR2 is FQNEAQ (reference sequence). Trimming removed 2 bases at V and 5 bases at J, with 7 bases between. CDR3 DNA: TGTGCCAGCAGCTTATATGACGACGAGCAGTACTTC. Translation gives CASSLYDDEQYF. The full variable domain, rest sourced from reference TRBV7-9 and TRBJ2-7, is DTGVSQNPRHKITKRGQNVTFRCDPISEHNRLYWYRQTLGQGPEFLTYFQNEAQLEKSRLLSDRFSAERPKGSFSTLEIQRTEQGDSAMYLCASSLYDDEQYFGPGTRLTVT.

The chain employs TRBV30 and TRBJ1-5; no clear D gene. Trimming removed 3 bases at V and 1 base at J, with 10 bases between. This CDR3 has 14 residues. The germline gives CDR1 GTSNPN, CDR2 SVGIG (reference sequence). This chain's CDR3 is CAWSQQTSNQPQHF. The CDR3 region has the DNA TGTGCCTGGAGCCAGCAAACCAGCAATCAGCCCCAGCATTTT.

The CDR3, as DNA: TGTGCCAGCAGCCAAGAGGGGACCGGCCTGTACGAGCAGTACTTC. As protein: CASSQEGTGLYEQYF. The chain employs TRBV4-2 and TRBJ2-7; D is perhaps TRBD1 or TRBD2 (5 bases each). The V gene's germline CDR1 is LGHNA and CDR2 YNFKEQ. CDR3 size: 15 residues. Trimming left V 0 bases short and J 4 bases short, with 13 bases between.

This clone was seen a single time. The V and J genes are TRBV18 and TRBJ2-7; 7 bases align to TRBD1. V lost 0 bases, J lost 1 base, and 0 bases stayed unmatched. Germline CDR1 KGHSH, CDR2 LQKENI. The CDR3 is made up of 14 amino acids. CDR3 DNA sequence: TGTGCCAGCTCACCACCGGGACAGTCCTACGAGCAGTACTTC. Translated: CASSPPGQSYEQYF. Variable domain in full (rest from reference TRBV18 and TRBJ2-7): NAGVMQNPRHLVRRRGQEARLRCSPMKGHSHVYWYRQLPEEGLKFMVYLQKENIIDESGMPKERFSAEFPKEGPSILRIQQVVRGDSAAYFCASSPPGQSYEQYFGPGTRLTVT.

The CDR3 loop reads CATSLGQASGYTF. CDR3 nucleotides: TGTGCCACCAGCCTGGGACAGGCGAGCGGCTACACCTTC. V and J are TRBV15 and TRBJ1-2; 8 bases align to TRBD1. The CDR3 consists of 13 residues. The germline V gene has CDR1 LNHNV and CDR2 YYDKDF (reference sequence). J gave up 8 bases and V 5 bases, and 7 bases lay outside the gene matches. The full variable domain, in which reference TRBV15 and TRBJ1-2 provide the parts outside the CDR3, is DAMVIQNPRYQVTQFGKPVTLSCSQTLNHNVMYWYQQKSSQAPKLLFHYYDKDFNNEADTPDNFQSRRPNTSFCFLDIRSPGLGDTAMYLCATSLGQASGYTFGSGTRLTVV.

The chain recombines TRBV9 with TRBJ2-2; D call uncertain. CDR1 and CDR2 from the germline V gene are SGDLS and YYNGEE. V gave up 0 bases and J gave up 1 base, with 4 bases separating them. The CDR3 has 14 amino acids. CDR3 DNA sequence: TGTGCCAGCAGCGTAGGGGGGAACACCGGGGAGCTGTTTTTT. As protein: CASSVGGNTGELFF.

The rearrangement links TRBV2 to TRBJ1-6; no clear D gene. Trimming took 1 base from V and 10 from J, leaving 2 bases between them. The CDR3 runs to 11 residues. CDR1 SNHLY and CDR2 FYNNEI come from the germline V gene. CDR3 region: CASSEVSPLHF. CDR3 in DNA: TGTGCCAGCAGTGAAGTGTCACCCCTCCACTTT.

V is TRBV28 and J is TRBJ1-2, with D unresolved. Per the germline V gene, CDR1 is MDHEN and CDR2 is SYDVKM. V was shortened by 3 bases and J by 4 bases, with 12 bases between the two germline ends. CDR3 length: 14 amino acids. Here the CDR3 reads CASSLDNRGYGYTF. The CDR3 DNA is TGTGCCAGCAGTTTGGATAATCGGGGCTATGGCTACACCTTC.

The V and J genes are TRBV7-2 and TRBJ2-5; D possibly corresponds to TRBD2 (7 bases). Germline values: CDR1 SGHTA, CDR2 FQGNSA. The CDR3 loop spans 14 amino acids. V lost 5 bases, J lost 5 bases, and 15 bases lay in between. CDR3 in amino acids: CASSKGGSPETQYF. DNA of the CDR3: TGTGCCAGCAGCAAGGGGGGGAGTCCGGAGACCCAGTACTTC.

V gene TRBV28 combines with J gene TRBJ1-5, with 7 nucleotides matching TRBD1. The CDR3 covers 18 residues. Germline V gene data show CDR1 as MDHEN and CDR2 as SYDVKM. Trimming at V came to 3 bases and at J to 2 bases, leaving 13 bases not matched to a gene. The CDR3 sequence is CASSLPGQGVRGNQPQHF. Here the CDR3 DNA reads TGTGCCAGCAGTTTGCCGGGTCAGGGGGTCAGGGGCAATCAGCCCCAGCATTTT.

The chain joins TRBV6-2 or TRBV6-3 to TRBJ2-2; 10 nucleotides match TRBD2. With 0 bases clipped from V and 4 bases from J, the junction kept 8 bases outside the gene matches. The CDR3 runs 18 residues. Germline CDR1 is MNHEY and CDR2 is SVGEGT. Here the CDR3 DNA reads TGTGCCAGCAGTTACTCGGAAGAGGGACTAGCGAGCACCGGGGAGCTGTTTTTT. It specifies CASSYSEEGLASTGELFF.

The genes are TRBV23-1 and TRBJ1-5; D not resolved. TRBV23-1 belongs to the ORF category, with a function that is uncertain. V was clipped by 10 bases and J by 4 bases, with 17 bases between them. The CDR3 runs 14 residues. CDR3 sequence: CAIDPRPPNQPQHF. CDR3 DNA sequence: TGCGCCATCGACCCCCGACCACCTAATCAGCCCCAGCATTTT.

The rearrangement uses TRBV27 and TRBJ2-1; 7 bases match TRBD2. Germline V CDR1 and CDR2: MNHEY, SMNVEV (reference sequence). V lost 6 bases and J lost 0; bases outside the gene matches: 8. The CDR3 length is 16 residues. As DNA, the CDR3 is TGTGCCAGCAGCCCTAGGGAGGGAAGCTCCTACAATGAGCAGTTCTTC. The encoded protein is CASSPREGSSYNEQFF.

A few counts support this clone. The V gene is TRBV14, the J gene TRBJ1-2; 9 nucleotides agree with TRBD1. The germline V gene encodes CDR1 SGHDN and CDR2 FVKESK. This CDR3 has 14 amino acids. J was trimmed by 9 bases and V by 4 bases; bases with no gene match: 9. CDR3 loop: CASSLLQGASSYTF. The CDR3 nucleotides are TGTGCCAGCAGCCTATTACAGGGGGCGTCTAGCTACACCTTC.